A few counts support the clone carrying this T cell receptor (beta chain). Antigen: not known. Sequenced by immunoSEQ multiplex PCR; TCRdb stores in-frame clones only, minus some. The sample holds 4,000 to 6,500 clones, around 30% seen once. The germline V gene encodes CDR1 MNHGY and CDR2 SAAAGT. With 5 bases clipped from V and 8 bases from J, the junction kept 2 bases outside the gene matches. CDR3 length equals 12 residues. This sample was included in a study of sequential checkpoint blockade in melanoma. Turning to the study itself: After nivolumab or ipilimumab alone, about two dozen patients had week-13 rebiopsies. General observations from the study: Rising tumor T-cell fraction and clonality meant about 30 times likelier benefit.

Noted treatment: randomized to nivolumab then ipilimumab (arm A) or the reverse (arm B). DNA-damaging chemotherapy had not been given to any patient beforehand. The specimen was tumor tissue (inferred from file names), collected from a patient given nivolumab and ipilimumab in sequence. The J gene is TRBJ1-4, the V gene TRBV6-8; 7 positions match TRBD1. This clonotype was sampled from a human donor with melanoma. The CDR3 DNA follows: TGTGCCAGCAGTATACAGGGGGAAAAACTGTTTTTT. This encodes CASSIQGEKLFF.